Following are 19 T cell receptor beta chains from one sample sequenced in a study of low-dose radiotherapy and immunotherapy resistance in tumors. Both TCRalpha and TCRbeta chains were reverse transcribed with V-gene-specific primers. TCR amplification used 20 to 25 PCR cycles, a constant-region primer and a V-primer adapter. MiXCR, applied by TCRdb to the reads, yields one record per CDR3 protein. The table lists 9,700 or so distinct CDR3 sequences, roughly 80% of them singletons. The receptors were sampled from a human donor with advanced metastatic prostate, ovarian, gallbladder or colorectal cancer (not recorded which). This table probably holds off-target reads from a library built for another chain.

In its sample, this clonotype was seen once. J is TRBJ2-7 and V is TRBV6-5; TRBD2 aligns across 7 bases. Germline V gene sequence: CDR1 MNHEY, CDR2 SVGAGI. V was clipped by 6 bases and J by 0 bases; unmatched bases: 8. This CDR3 is 15 amino acids long. The CDR3 nucleotides read TGTGCCAGCAGAAGGGGAGGGAGTTCCTCCTACGAGCAGTACTTC. Its protein is CASRRGGSSSYEQYF.

The chain combines TRBV2 with TRBJ2-3, with D tentatively TRBD2 (5 bases). This CDR3 is built from 16 residues. V lost 6 bases, J lost 0 bases, and 16 bases lay in between. Germline-derived CDR1 and CDR2 are SNHLY and FYNNEI. DNA for the CDR3: TGTGCCAGCAGGCGAGCGGAGATGTCTAGCACAGATACGCAGTATTTT. Its translation: CASRRAEMSSTDTQYF.

The chain recombines TRBV28 with TRBJ1-2; 10 bases are a match to TRBD1. In germline, CDR1 is MDHEN, CDR2 SYDVKM. With V trimmed by 5 bases and J by 2 bases, 8 bases remained unmatched. The CDR3 extends over 16 amino acids. The CDR3 DNA reads TGTGCCAGCAGTCCCTTCCCGGGACAGGGGAACTATGGCTACACCTTC. It specifies CASSPFPGQGNYGYTF.

The gene calls are TRBV30 and TRBJ1-5; D perhaps matches TRBD1 (5 bases). This CDR3 is built from 13 residues. Germline-derived CDR1 and CDR2 are GTSNPN and SVGIG (reference sequence). The V gene lost 6 bases and the J gene lost 1 base, with 10 bases spanning the gap. CDR3 region: CACAGDSNQPQHF. The CDR3 nucleotides are TGTGCCTGCGCGGGGGACAGCAATCAGCCCCAGCATTTT.

V is TRBV28 and J is TRBJ2-7, with D tentatively TRBD1 or TRBD2 (5 bases each). The length of the CDR3 is 13 residues. The germline V and J ends were trimmed by 1 base and 6 bases, with 10 bases remaining between them. Germline CDR1 MDHEN, CDR2 SYDVKM. CDR3 nucleotide sequence: TGTGCCAGCAGTTTATCTTCGGGGCGCGAGCAGTACTTC. It codes for CASSLSSGREQYF. Complete variable domain (other parts from reference TRBV28 and TRBJ2-7): DVKVTQSSRYLVKRTGEKVFLECVQDMDHENMFWYRQDPGLGLRLIYFSYDVKMKEKGDIPEGYSVSREKKERFSLILESASTNQTSMYLCASSLSSGREQYFGPGTRLTVT.

This chain uses TRBV28 with TRBJ2-1; 8 positions agree with TRBD2. This CDR3 spans 14 amino acids. The trim removed 8 bases at V and 8 bases at J, leaving 11 bases unmatched. Looked up from germline, CDR1 is MDHEN and CDR2 is SYDVKM. The CDR3 sequence: CASSPGGFMYEQFF. DNA of the CDR3: TGTGCCAGCTCTCCGGGAGGGTTTATGTATGAGCAGTTCTTC.

V is TRBV5-5 and J is TRBJ1-1; perhaps TRBD1 as D (6 bases). V lost 3 bases, J lost 0 bases, and 9 bases lay in between. The germline gives CDR1 SGHKS, CDR2 YYEKEE (reference sequence). The CDR3 has 14 amino acids. The CDR3 DNA follows: TGTGCCAGCAGCTGGGGGGGCATGAACACTGAAGCTTTCTTT. Protein: CASSWGGMNTEAFF.

A single count supports this clonotype. The chain combines TRBV14 with TRBJ2-7; D gene uncertain. Germline CDR1 reads SGHDN; CDR2 reads FVKESK. V lost 0 bases, J lost 2 bases, and 11 bases lay in between. The CDR3 totals 15 residues. The CDR3 region is CASSQDLGETYEQYF. CDR3 nucleotide sequence: TGTGCCAGCAGCCAAGATCTGGGCGAGACCTACGAGCAGTACTTC.

This chain joins TRBV24-1 and TRBJ2-3; 7 nucleotides agree with TRBD1. The V gene end was trimmed by 3 bases and the J gene end by 0 bases; junction bases not matched to a gene: 5. CDR1 is KGHDR and CDR2 is SFDVKD in the germline V gene. The CDR3 covers 16 residues. DNA for the CDR3: TGTGCCACCAGTGATCCGACAGGGATTAGCACAGATACGCAGTATTTT. Its protein product is CATSDPTGISTDTQYF.

This clonotype was seen only a few times. The rearrangement joins TRBV20-1 to TRBJ2-1, with D possibly being TRBD2 (5 bases). The V gene's germline CDR1 is DFQATT and CDR2 SNEGSKA (reference sequence). Trimming cost V 3 bases and J 1 base, with 10 bases left between them. The CDR3 runs 14 residues. The CDR3 sequence is CSASVSGSYNEQFF. The CDR3 DNA follows: TGCAGTGCTAGCGTCAGCGGATCCTACAATGAGCAGTTCTTC.

The CDR3 is CASSDSPYPLRVEYF. The DNA for the CDR3 is TGTGCCAGCAGTGACTCACCGTACCCCCTACGAGTGGAGTACTTC. V is TRBV6-4 and J is TRBJ2-7, with D hard to call. Germline CDR1 reads MRHNA; CDR2 reads SNTAGT. V shed 0 bases and J shed 11 bases, with 20 bases lying between them. The CDR3 spans 15 residues.

The chain links TRBV29-1 to TRBJ1-3; D remains unclear. The length of the CDR3 is 13 residues. With 3 bases removed from V and 0 bases from J, the gap between germline ends came to 6 bases. Per germline, CDR1 SQVTM and CDR2 ANQGSEA. DNA for the CDR3: TGCAGCGTTGATTCGGCCTCTGGAAACACCATATATTTT. This encodes CSVDSASGNTIYF.

This clonotype was found a few times. The gene calls are TRBV19 and TRBJ1-5, with 7 bases fitting TRBD1. CDR1 is LNHDA and CDR2 is SQIVND in the germline V gene (reference sequence). The CDR3 spans 15 residues. V shed 9 bases, J shed 0 bases, and the junction held 8 bases outside the gene matches. This CDR3 reads CASQGTDNSNQPQHF. The CDR3 DNA is TGTGCCAGCCAAGGGACAGACAATAGCAATCAGCCCCAGCATTTT.

CDR3 loop: CASSRAGVQDTQYF. The DNA of the CDR3 is TGTGCCAGCAGCCGAGCGGGAGTACAAGATACGCAGTATTTT. The chain joins TRBV27 to TRBJ2-3; TRBD2 agrees at 8 bases. Germline CDR1 reads MNHEY; CDR2 reads SMNVEV (reference sequence). The CDR3 is made up of 14 amino acids. The trim removed 6 bases at V and 5 bases at J, leaving 7 bases unmatched.

V and J are TRBV4-1 and TRBJ2-1; TRBD2 agrees at 9 bases. V gave up 1 base and J gave up 4 bases; unmatched junction bases: 14. This CDR3 is 19 amino acids long. CDR1 is MGHRA and CDR2 is YSYEKL in the germline V gene. CDR3 region: CASSQGREGHVGSYNEQFF. The DNA for the CDR3 is TGCGCCAGCAGCCAAGGGCGGGAGGGTCATGTCGGGAGTTACAATGAGCAGTTCTTC.

This rearrangement joins TRBV9 to TRBJ1-1, with 7 nucleotides matching TRBD1. After removal of 4 bases from V and 8 bases from J, the junction contained 11 bases not matched to a gene. Germline assignment: CDR1 SGDLS and CDR2 YYNGEE. The CDR3 totals 14 residues. The CDR3 sequence is CASSQGTLQGEAFF. CDR3 DNA sequence: TGTGCCAGCAGCCAAGGAACTTTACAGGGGGAAGCTTTCTTT.

This clonotype occurred once. The V call is TRBV7-3, the J call TRBJ2-5; D possibly corresponds to TRBD1 (5 bases). The germline CDR1 and CDR2 sequences are SGHTA and FQGTGA. This CDR3 contains 15 residues. V was pared by 3 bases and J by 4 bases, with 15 bases between. The DNA of the CDR3 is TGTGCCAGCAGCTTTACGGCAGGGTCTGGAGAGACCCAGTACTTC. Translation gives CASSFTAGSGETQYF.

The chain carries TRBV18 and TRBJ1-5; D may be TRBD1 (6 bases). The CDR3 consists of 15 residues. Per the germline V gene, CDR1 is KGHSH and CDR2 is LQKENI. The ends were cut back, 3 bases at V and 0 bases at J, with 9 bases in the middle. CDR3 bases: TGTGCCAGCTCACCCGGACAGCTTAGCAATCAGCCCCAGCATTTT. Encoded protein: CASSPGQLSNQPQHF.

The V call is TRBV14, the J call TRBJ1-2; no clear D gene. V was clipped by 3 bases and J by 1 base, with 3 bases between them. Germline V gene data show CDR1 as SGHDN and CDR2 as FVKESK. The CDR3 runs 12 residues. The chain's CDR3 is CASSQGNYGYTF. CDR3 DNA sequence: TGTGCCAGCAGCCAGGGTAACTATGGCTACACCTTC.